This TCR beta chain was documented in a study of early T cells in non-severe SARS-CoV-2 infection. Study overall: Bulk RNA isolated from unsorted whole blood underwent sequencing; chains were not paired.

Per the germline V gene, CDR1 is MNHNS and CDR2 is SASEGT. The CDR3 is 13 residues long. Trimming cost V 2 bases and J 1 base, with 3 bases left between them. cDNA molecules, individually, were tagged with unique molecular identifiers. MiXCR, applied by TCRdb to the 5' RACE reads, yields one record per CDR3 protein. The data hold tens of thousands of distinct CDR3 sequences, with roughly 15% observed a single time. Material for sequencing was whole blood. The chain links TRBV6-1 to TRBJ2-1; D remains ambiguous. The sequence came from an adult who was a healthcare worker with PCR-confirmed SARS-CoV-2 infection or an uninfected control (not recorded which). As DNA, the CDR3 is TGTGCCAGCAGTGAAACATCCTACAATGAGCAGTTCTTC. This translates into CASSETSYNEQFF.